This TCR beta chain was sequenced for a study of cytomegalovirus exposure and HLA in healthy donors. Primers included in the PCR were 60 Vbeta and 13 Jbeta primers. Generated by immunoSEQ multiplex PCR, the TCRdb table keeps only in-frame clones and is missing some. The repertoire holds about 160,000 clones, with approximately 80% as singletons. The CDR3 has 16 residues. In germline, CDR1 is SGHTA, CDR2 FQGNSA. The trim removed 2 bases at V and 4 bases at J, leaving 6 bases unmatched. V usage is TRBV7-2 and J usage is TRBJ2-1; 9 bases match TRBD2. The TCR was taken from a male donor in good health and CMV-seropositive. Sequenced sample: PBMCs. The CDR3 DNA is TGTGCCAGCAGCTTATCACTAGCGGGTGGGTACAATGAGCAGTTCTTC. Translating it yields CASSLSLAGGYNEQFF.